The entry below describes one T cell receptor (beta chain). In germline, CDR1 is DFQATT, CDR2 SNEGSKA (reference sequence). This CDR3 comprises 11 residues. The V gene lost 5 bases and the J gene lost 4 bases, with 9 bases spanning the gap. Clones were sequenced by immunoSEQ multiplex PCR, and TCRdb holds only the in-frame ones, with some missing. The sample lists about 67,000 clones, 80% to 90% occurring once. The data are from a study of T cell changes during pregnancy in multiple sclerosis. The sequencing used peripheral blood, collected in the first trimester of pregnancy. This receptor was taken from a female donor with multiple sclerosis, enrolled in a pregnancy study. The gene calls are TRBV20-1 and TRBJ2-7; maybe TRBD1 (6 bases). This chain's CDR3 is CSAVDRYEQYF. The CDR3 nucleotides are TGCAGTGCTGTGGACAGATACGAGCAGTACTTC.